This TCR beta chain came from a study of shared clonotypes between healthy human individuals. For the study at large: Every donor yielded three CD4 naive, three CD4 memory, two CD8 naive and one CD8 memory plate. Study-wide results and caveats: Non-shared clonotypes displayed generation probabilities falling below those of clonotypes present in all four donors.

A few counts support this clone. The antigen remains undetermined. The assay ran at deep level. Assay: immunoSEQ multiplex PCR; the TCRdb copy retains only in-frame clones and omits some. The repertoire includes around 560,000 clones, about 95% of them detected once, and over 0.095% sits in the top ten. The germline V gene encodes CDR1 MDHEN and CDR2 SYDVKM. This CDR3 contains 14 residues. Trimming removed 5 bases from V and 7 bases from J, with 15 bases in between. CD45RO-negative CD8 cells positively selected for CCR7 made up the naive population, which excluded terminally differentiated effector memory CD45RA+ cells.

This clonotype was sampled from a woman under 40 in good health. Material for sequencing was naive CD8+ T cells sorted from blood. V usage is TRBV28 and J usage is TRBJ1-5; no reliable D call. This chain's CDR3 is CASSPDSLWQPQHF. As DNA, the CDR3 is TGTGCCAGCAGTCCCGATTCTTTATGGCAGCCCCAGCATTTT.